Listed below are T cell receptor beta chains from one sample, sequenced in a study of blood T cell repertoires in COVID-19. TCRdb keeps only in-frame clones here, not all; method: immunoSEQ multiplex PCR. The sample carries hundreds of thousands of clones, roughly 79% recorded once. Material for sequencing was peripheral blood. The source of these receptors is a woman of 80 years or more with acute or convalescent COVID-19. Both conserved end residues are part of each CDR3. Fields, in order: D gene, V gene, clone size, J gene, CDR3 protein, CDR3 DNA. The D gene is left open where the match is weak. A clone size is listed for some rows: how often the clone was seen (once, few, many), or a class if it is expanded.

d_call: NA
v_call: TRBV5-1
clone_size: NA
j_call: TRBJ2-3
cdr3_aa: CASSLTGTPRGTDTQYF
cdr3_nt: TGCGCCAGCAGCTTGACGGGGACACCCCGAGGCACAGATACGCAGTATTTT

d_call: NA
v_call: TRBV7-2
clone_size: NA
j_call: TRBJ1-4
cdr3_aa: CASSSGQKEKLFF
cdr3_nt: TGTGCCAGCAGCTCCGGACAGAAAGAAAAACTGTTTTTT

d_call: NA
v_call: TRBV19
clone_size: NA
j_call: TRBJ1-5
cdr3_aa: CASSIGGLNQPQHF
cdr3_nt: TGTGCCAGTAGTATAGGAGGACTCAATCAGCCCCAGCATTTT

d_call: TRBD1
v_call: TRBV9
clone_size: NA
j_call: TRBJ1-6
cdr3_aa: CASSVARGNSPLHF
cdr3_nt: TGTGCCAGCAGCGTAGCCAGGGGGAATTCACCCCTCCACTTT

d_call: NA
v_call: TRBV11-2
clone_size: NA
j_call: TRBJ2-2
cdr3_aa: CASSLGGQAGELFF
cdr3_nt: TGTGCCAGCAGCTTAGGGGGGCAGGCCGGGGAGCTGTTTTTT

d_call: NA
v_call: TRBV6-5
clone_size: NA
j_call: TRBJ1-6
cdr3_aa: CASTLNSPLHF
cdr3_nt: TGTGCCAGCACCCTGAATTCACCCCTCCACTTT

d_call: TRBD1
v_call: TRBV12-3/TRBV12-4
clone_size: NA
j_call: TRBJ1-2
cdr3_aa: CASSNTRQGGYTF
cdr3_nt: TGTGCCAGCAGTAATACCCGACAGGGGGGCTACACCTTC

d_call: TRBD1
v_call: TRBV19
clone_size: once
j_call: TRBJ1-5
cdr3_aa: CASSISGGPQPQHF
cdr3_nt: TGTGCCAGTAGTATTTCAGGGGGCCCTCAGCCCCAGCATTTT

d_call: TRBD1
v_call: TRBV13
clone_size: NA
j_call: TRBJ2-7
cdr3_aa: CASSSGTGGSEQYF
cdr3_nt: TGTGCCAGCAGCTCCGGGACAGGGGGAAGCGAGCAGTACTTC

d_call: NA
v_call: TRBV6-2/TRBV6-3
clone_size: NA
j_call: TRBJ1-1
cdr3_aa: CASSYTQGELNTEAFF
cdr3_nt: TGTGCCAGCAGTTACACCCAGGGCGAGTTGAACACTGAAGCTTTCTTT

d_call: NA
v_call: TRBV30
clone_size: NA
j_call: TRBJ2-2
cdr3_aa: CAWSGTPGATGELFF
cdr3_nt: TGTGCCTGGAGTGGGACTCCAGGGGCCACCGGGGAGCTGTTTTTT

d_call: NA
v_call: TRBV4-1
clone_size: NA
j_call: TRBJ1-2
cdr3_aa: CASSQSPSTYGYTF
cdr3_nt: TGCGCCAGCAGCCAGTCACCGTCGACTTATGGCTACACCTTC

d_call: NA
v_call: TRBV28
clone_size: NA
j_call: TRBJ1-1
cdr3_aa: CASSLPGFTAFF
cdr3_nt: TGTGCCAGCAGTTTACCGGGATTTACGGCTTTCTTT

d_call: NA
v_call: TRBV18
clone_size: once
j_call: TRBJ2-7
cdr3_aa: CASSPGLTYEQYF
cdr3_nt: TGTGCCAGCTCGCCGGGGTTGACCTACGAGCAGTACTTC

d_call: NA
v_call: TRBV11-3
clone_size: NA
j_call: TRBJ2-7
cdr3_aa: CASSPRRSSYEQYF
cdr3_nt: TGTGCCAGCAGCCCCCGACGGAGCTCCTACGAGCAGTACTTC

d_call: NA
v_call: TRBV7-3
clone_size: NA
j_call: TRBJ2-1
cdr3_aa: CASSLGHGVGRGNEQFF
cdr3_nt: TGTGCCAGCAGCTTAGGGCATGGAGTGGGTCGGGGCAATGAGCAGTTCTTC

d_call: NA
v_call: TRBV2
clone_size: NA
j_call: TRBJ2-3
cdr3_aa: CASSSAGRAKVGGTDTQYF
cdr3_nt: TGTGCCAGCAGTTCGGCGGGACGCGCGAAGGTGGGAGGCACAGATACGCAGTATTTT

d_call: NA
v_call: TRBV7-9
clone_size: many
j_call: TRBJ1-1
cdr3_aa: CASSFSVFLNTEAFF
cdr3_nt: TGTGCCAGCAGCTTCTCAGTATTTCTGAACACTGAAGCTTTCTTT

d_call: NA
v_call: TRBV5-1
clone_size: NA
j_call: TRBJ2-7
cdr3_aa: CASSLGGPPYEQYF
cdr3_nt: TGCGCCAGCAGCTTGGGTGGGCCTCCCTACGAGCAGTACTTC

d_call: NA
v_call: TRBV7-9
clone_size: once
j_call: TRBJ1-1
cdr3_aa: CASNPSVTGNTEAFF
cdr3_nt: TGTGCCAGCAACCCCTCCGTGACGGGGAACACTGAAGCTTTCTTT

d_call: NA
v_call: TRBV9
clone_size: NA
j_call: TRBJ2-3
cdr3_aa: CASSVGGRTGDTQYF
cdr3_nt: TGTGCCAGCAGCGTAGGAGGGCGGACGGGAGATACGCAGTATTTT

d_call: TRBD1
v_call: TRBV7-6
clone_size: once
j_call: TRBJ1-3
cdr3_aa: CASSLPTLGGTGTSSGNTIYF
cdr3_nt: TGTGCCAGCAGCTTACCGACTTTAGGGGGGACAGGGACGAGCTCTGGAAACACCATATATTTT

d_call: NA
v_call: TRBV7-8
clone_size: once
j_call: TRBJ1-6
cdr3_aa: CASSGGSAYNSPLHF
cdr3_nt: TGTGCCAGCAGCGGTGGCAGCGCCTATAATTCACCCCTCCACTTT

d_call: NA
v_call: TRBV7-2
clone_size: once
j_call: TRBJ2-3
cdr3_aa: CASSAQGPDTQYF
cdr3_nt: TGTGCCAGCAGCGCCCAGGGGCCAGATACGCAGTATTTT

d_call: NA
v_call: TRBV7-7
clone_size: NA
j_call: TRBJ1-5
cdr3_aa: CASSLTVDQPQHF
cdr3_nt: TGTGCCAGCAGCTTGACAGTCGATCAGCCCCAGCATTTT

d_call: NA
v_call: TRBV6-4
clone_size: NA
j_call: TRBJ2-1
cdr3_aa: CASSAETGHEQFF
cdr3_nt: TGTGCCAGCAGTGCCGAGACAGGTCATGAGCAGTTCTTC

d_call: TRBD2
v_call: TRBV7-2
clone_size: NA
j_call: TRBJ2-2
cdr3_aa: CASSFGGRGNTGELFF
cdr3_nt: TGTGCCAGCAGCTTCGGCGGGAGGGGGAACACCGGGGAGCTGTTTTTT